A single sample is the source of the 9 T cell receptor beta chains below, sequenced in a study of blood T cells in healthy people across ages. Then a second PCR, running about 7 to 11 cycles, was carried out with a sample-barcoded 5' primer and a J-beta primer mix. Each CDR3 protein gets one entry after TCRdb re-called the 5' RACE reads with MiXCR. The top ten hold around a fifth of the sample, which has more than 650,000 distinct CDR3 sequences, 22% seen once. Sequencing was carried out using blood. The receptors shown here come from a man in his 70s in good health.

This clonotype was detected ten times or more. The rearrangement joins TRBV12-3 or TRBV12-4 to TRBJ2-3; 12 bases line up with TRBD2. V was pared by 5 bases and J by 1 base, with 1 base of the junction left unmatched. This CDR3 spans 15 amino acids. The chain's CDR3 is CASSPSGGGTDTQYF. Written as DNA, the CDR3 is TGTGCCAGCAGTCCTAGCGGGGGGGGCACAGATACGCAGTATTTT.

The sample holds a few counts of this clonotype. The rearrangement joins TRBV12-3 or TRBV12-4 to TRBJ2-3, with D unclear. V lost 6 bases and J 0 bases, leaving 13 bases between the germline ends. CDR3 size: 15 residues. As DNA, the CDR3 is TGTGCCAGCAGGAAAGTACTGGGGAGCACAGATACGCAGTATTTT. Its translation is CASRKVLGSTDTQYF.

In its sample, this clonotype was seen a few times. The chain carries TRBV7-9 and TRBJ1-2; D ambiguous. Germline V gene data show CDR1 as SEHNR and CDR2 as FQNEAQ (reference sequence). V lost 3 bases and J 4 bases, leaving 9 bases between the germline ends. The CDR3 covers 13 residues. CDR3 sequence (DNA): TGTGCCAGCAGCTTGAGCGAGATCTATGGCTACACCTTC. Amino acids: CASSLSEIYGYTF.

The CDR3 coding sequence is TGCGCCAGCAGCTTGGGGAACAGGGTGGGTCAGCCCCAGCATTTT. This encodes CASSLGNRVGQPQHF. The genes are TRBV5-1 and TRBJ1-5; D might be TRBD1 (6 bases). Germline CDR1 is SGHRS and CDR2 is YFSETQ. This CDR3 has 15 amino acids. Trimming left V 0 bases short and J 6 bases short, with 13 bases between.

This clonotype turned up a few times. CDR3 nucleotides: TGTGCCAGCAGCCAAGCGACAGCGGTCACAGATACGCAGTATTTT. Its protein is CASSQATAVTDTQYF. This chain uses TRBV3-1 with TRBJ2-3; the D call may be TRBD1 or TRBD2 (5 bases each). In germline, CDR1 is LGHDT, CDR2 YNNKEL (reference sequence). V gave up 1 base and J gave up 2 bases, with 10 bases separating them. The CDR3 runs to 15 residues.

The chain links TRBV5-1 to TRBJ1-1; 7 bases are a match to TRBD1. CDR3 length: 13 amino acids. Germline V lookup: CDR1 SGHRS, CDR2 YFSETQ. V was clipped by 5 bases and J by 3 bases; unmatched bases: 4. The CDR3 spells CASRFGTDTEAFF. DNA of the CDR3: TGCGCCAGCAGATTCGGGACAGACACTGAAGCTTTCTTT. Full variable domain (remainder filled in from reference TRBV5-1 and TRBJ1-1): KAGVTQTPRYLIKTRGQQVTLSCSPISGHRSVSWYQQTPGQGLQFLFEYFSETQRNKGNFPGRFSGRQFSNSRSEMNVSTLELGDSALYLCASRFGTDTEAFFGQGTRLTVV.

This clonotype turned up a few times. The chain uses TRBV7-9 and TRBJ1-2; the D is unclear. Germline loops: CDR1 SEHNR, CDR2 FQNEAQ (reference sequence). CDR3 length: 14 residues. Trimming stripped 0 bases from V and 6 bases from J, with 11 bases between. CDR3 in DNA: TGTGCCAGCAGCTTAGCGAGAAGTGCCGATGGCTACACCTTC. Its protein product is CASSLARSADGYTF.

In its sample, this clonotype was seen a few times. V gene TRBV2 combines with J gene TRBJ2-1, with unresolved D. Near its end, the DNA agrees better with TRBJ2-7, so the J call may be wrong. CDR1 and CDR2 (germline): SNHLY, FYNNEI. The CDR3 runs 10 residues. The CDR3 DNA is TGTGCCAGCAAGGGTTACGAGCAGTACTTC. It translates to CASKGYEQYF.

This sequence joins TRBV6-5 and TRBJ2-1, with 15 bases fitting TRBD2. Germline CDR1 and CDR2: MNHEY and SVGAGI. The CDR3 consists of 17 residues. Germline trimming cut 2 bases from V and 7 bases from J; bases unmatched to any gene: 6. CDR3 amino acids: CASSYGGTSGGRNEQFF. DNA of the CDR3: TGTGCCAGCAGTTACGGTGGGACTAGCGGGGGGCGTAATGAGCAGTTCTTC.